These 7 T cell receptor beta chains came from one sample sequenced in a study of patients and donors after allogeneic stem cell transplantation. TCRdb re-derived calls from the RT-PCR reads in MiXCR, one entry per CDR3 protein. The profile shows about a million distinct CDR3 sequences, more than 15% of them singletons. The sequencing input was blood, either unsorted or a sorted T cell fraction (not recorded which). These TCRs come from a human donor who was either an allogeneic HSCT recipient or a stem cell or donor lymphocyte infusion donor (not recorded which). It is not recorded whose cells these are; they may come from a transplant donor.

This clonotype was detected only a few times. The chain links TRBV28 to TRBJ2-3; the match to TRBD1 covers 7 bases. CDR3 length: 11 amino acids. Germline V CDR1 and CDR2: MDHEN, SYDVKM. V dropped 8 bases and J dropped 6; count of bases not matched to a gene: 2. The DNA for the CDR3 is TGTGCCAGCCAGGGACAGGATACGCAGTATTTT. This gives the protein CASQGQDTQYF.

V is TRBV4-2 and J is TRBJ2-7; 7 bases fit TRBD2. The germline V gene encodes CDR1 LGHNA and CDR2 YNFKEQ. This CDR3 contains 15 residues. V dropped 1 base and J dropped 4; count of bases not matched to a gene: 7. The CDR3 protein is CASSQGGGSFYEQYF. The CDR3 DNA sequence: TGTGCCAGCAGCCAAGGGGGGGGAAGTTTTTACGAGCAGTACTTC.

This clonotype was found a few times. The chain uses TRBV7-8 and TRBJ2-5, with 7 bases fitting TRBD1. The CDR3 extends over 16 amino acids. Germline V gene sequence: CDR1 SGHVS, CDR2 FQNEAQ. Trimming removed 5 bases from V and 5 bases from J; junction bases left unmatched: 14. The CDR3 nucleotides are TGTGCCAGCAGCAGTACAACAGGGGAATTAGGGGAGACCCAGTACTTC. It translates to CASSSTTGELGETQYF.

The sample holds a few counts of this clonotype. This likely comes from a read error, as the CDR3 has no conserved phenylalanine or tryptophan at its end. The DNA is left out, because the CDR3 cannot be placed on it with certainty; the CDR3 is given as TCRdb lists it. The CDR3 spells CSARGGPE. The V call is TRBV20-1, the J call TRBJ1-2. The CDR3 is made up of 8 amino acids, end residues included. CDR1 DFQATT and CDR2 SNEGSKA come from the germline V gene (reference sequence).

This clonotype turned up a few times. The chain combines TRBV14 with TRBJ2-3; 10 bases match TRBD2. V gave up 2 bases and J gave up 5 bases; unmatched junction bases: 7. This CDR3 is built from 16 residues. The germline V gene encodes CDR1 SGHDN and CDR2 FVKESK. The CDR3 DNA follows: TGTGCCAGCAGCCAACAAGCGGGGGGGCGTGTAGATACGCAGTATTTT. As protein: CASSQQAGGRVDTQYF.

About this clonotype itself: A much larger clone differs by one base, so this may be a read error. This chain uses TRBV4-2 with TRBJ2-3, with a possible D match to TRBD2 (6 bases). The CDR3 extends over 14 amino acids. Germline assignment: CDR1 LGHNA and CDR2 YNFKEQ. The CDR3 DNA reads TGTGCCAGCATCCAAGGTCGGGGGACAGATACGCAGTATTTT. Translation gives CASIQGRGTDTQYF.

This clonotype was detected a few times. The chain has TRBV3-1 and TRBJ2-5; D might be TRBD1 (5 bases). The CDR3 consists of 15 residues. From germline, CDR1 is LGHDT and CDR2 YNNKEL (reference sequence). V lost 0 bases and J 1 base, leaving 9 bases between the germline ends. CDR3 DNA sequence: TGTGCCAGCAGCCAAGATTGGGGCGGCCAAGAGACCCAGTACTTC. This gives the protein CASSQDWGGQETQYF.